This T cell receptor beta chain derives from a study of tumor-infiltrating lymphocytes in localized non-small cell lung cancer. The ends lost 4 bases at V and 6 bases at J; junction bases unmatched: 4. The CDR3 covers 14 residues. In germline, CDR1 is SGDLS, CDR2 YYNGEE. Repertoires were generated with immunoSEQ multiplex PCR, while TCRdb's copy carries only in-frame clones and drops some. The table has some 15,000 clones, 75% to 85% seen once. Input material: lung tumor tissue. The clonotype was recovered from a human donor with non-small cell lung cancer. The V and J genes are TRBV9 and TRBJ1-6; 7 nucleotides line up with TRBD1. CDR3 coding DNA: TGTGCCAGCAGCTCCCGGGACAGTAATTCACCCCTCCACTTT. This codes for CASSSRDSNSPLHF.